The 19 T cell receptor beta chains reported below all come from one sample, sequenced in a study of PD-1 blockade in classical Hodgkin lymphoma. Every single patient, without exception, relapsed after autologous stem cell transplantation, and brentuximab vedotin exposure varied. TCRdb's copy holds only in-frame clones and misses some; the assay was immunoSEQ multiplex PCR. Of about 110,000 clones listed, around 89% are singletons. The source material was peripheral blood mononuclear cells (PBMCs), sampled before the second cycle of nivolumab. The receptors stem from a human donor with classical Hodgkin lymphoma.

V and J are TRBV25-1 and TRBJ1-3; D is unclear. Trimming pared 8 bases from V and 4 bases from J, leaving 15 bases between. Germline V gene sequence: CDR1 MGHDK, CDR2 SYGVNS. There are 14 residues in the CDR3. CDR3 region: CASGSGEKGNTIYF. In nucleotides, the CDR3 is TGTGCCAGCGGTTCTGGGGAGAAGGGAAACACCATATATTTT.

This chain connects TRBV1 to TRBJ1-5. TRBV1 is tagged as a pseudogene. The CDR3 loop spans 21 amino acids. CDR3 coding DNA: TGCACCAGCAGCCAAGAAGTTCTAAGTGCAGGGACGAATTATAGCAATCAGCCCCAGCATTTT. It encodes CTSSQEVLSAGTNYSNQPQHF.

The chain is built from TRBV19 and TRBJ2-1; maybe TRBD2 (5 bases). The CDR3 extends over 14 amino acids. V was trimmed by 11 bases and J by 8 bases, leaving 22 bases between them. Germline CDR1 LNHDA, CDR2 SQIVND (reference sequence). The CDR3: CASNRGLLRDEQFF. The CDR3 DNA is TGTGCCTCCAACCGAGGACTGCTTCGAGATGAGCAGTTCTTC.

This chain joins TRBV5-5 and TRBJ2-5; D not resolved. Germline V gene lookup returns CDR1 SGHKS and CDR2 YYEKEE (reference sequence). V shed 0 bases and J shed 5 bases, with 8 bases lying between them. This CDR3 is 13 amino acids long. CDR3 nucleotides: TGTGCCAGCAGCTTGGTTCTCCCGGAGACCCAGTACTTC. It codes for CASSLVLPETQYF.

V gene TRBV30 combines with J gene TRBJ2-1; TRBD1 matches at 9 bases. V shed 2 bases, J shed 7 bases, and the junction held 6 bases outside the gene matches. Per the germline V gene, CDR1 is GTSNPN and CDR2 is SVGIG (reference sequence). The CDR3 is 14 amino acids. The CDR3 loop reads CAWSTDRGWNEQFF. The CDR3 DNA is TGTGCCTGGAGTACCGACAGGGGGTGGAATGAGCAGTTCTTC.

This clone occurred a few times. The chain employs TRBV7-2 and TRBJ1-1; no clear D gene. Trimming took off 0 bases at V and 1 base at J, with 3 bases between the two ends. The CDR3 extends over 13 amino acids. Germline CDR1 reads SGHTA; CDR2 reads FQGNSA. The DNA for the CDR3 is TGTGCCAGCAGCTTAGCACGGAACACTGAAGCTTTCTTT. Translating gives CASSLARNTEAFF.

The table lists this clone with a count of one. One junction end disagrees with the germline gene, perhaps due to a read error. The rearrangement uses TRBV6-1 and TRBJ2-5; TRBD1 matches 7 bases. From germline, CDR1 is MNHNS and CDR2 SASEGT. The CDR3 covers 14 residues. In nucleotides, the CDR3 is TGTGCCAGCAGTGAAAGGGGTACGAGGGACAGAAAAAACTTC. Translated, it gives CASSERGTRDRKNF.

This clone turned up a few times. The CDR3 DNA follows: TGTGCCAGCTCACCGGGTCCCGATCAGCCCCAGCATTTT. This codes for CASSPGPDQPQHF. The V and J genes are TRBV18 and TRBJ1-5, with D unresolved. V dropped 3 bases and J dropped 5 bases, with 8 bases sitting between them. The CDR3 totals 13 residues. CDR1 and CDR2 from the germline V gene are KGHSH and LQKENI.

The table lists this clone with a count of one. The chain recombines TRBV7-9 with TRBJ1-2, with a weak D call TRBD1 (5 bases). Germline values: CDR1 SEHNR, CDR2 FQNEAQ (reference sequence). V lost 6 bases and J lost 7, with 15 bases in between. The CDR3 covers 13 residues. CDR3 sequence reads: CASRTARAGGYTF. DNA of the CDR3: TGTGCCAGCAGGACCGCCAGGGCTGGTGGCTACACCTTC.

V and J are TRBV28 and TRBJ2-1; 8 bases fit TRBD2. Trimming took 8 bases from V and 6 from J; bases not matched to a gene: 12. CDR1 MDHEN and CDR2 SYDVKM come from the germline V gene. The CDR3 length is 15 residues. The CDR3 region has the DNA TGTGCCAGCTGCTCATGGGATAGCGGGGCCAATGAGCAGTTCTTC. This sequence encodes CASCSWDSGANEQFF.

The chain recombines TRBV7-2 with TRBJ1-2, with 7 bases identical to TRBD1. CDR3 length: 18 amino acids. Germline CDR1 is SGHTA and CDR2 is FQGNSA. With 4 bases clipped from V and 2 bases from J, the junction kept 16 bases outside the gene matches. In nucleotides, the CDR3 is TGTGCCAGCAGCTCGACAGGGCTCGCCGGGCCTTTAAACTATGGCTACACCTTC. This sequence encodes CASSSTGLAGPLNYGYTF.

The chain's CDR3 is CASSDWTSESGELFF. CDR3 DNA: TGTGCCAGCAGCGATTGGACCTCCGAGTCCGGGGAGCTGTTTTTT. J is TRBJ2-2 and V is TRBV14; D not resolved. The V gene's germline CDR1 is SGHDN and CDR2 FVKESK. The V gene lost 5 bases and the J gene lost 6 bases, with 16 bases spanning the gap. This CDR3 has 15 residues.

CDR3 loop: CASSFPADAEKLFF. The CDR3 DNA reads TGTGCCAGCAGCTTTCCAGCAGATGCTGAAAAACTGTTTTTT. V is TRBV5-6 and J is TRBJ1-4; no reliable D call. This CDR3 comprises 14 residues. V was pared by 2 bases and J by 7 bases, with 12 bases between. Germline-derived CDR1 and CDR2 are SGHDT and YYEEEE. The variable domain in full, completed from reference TRBV5-6 and TRBJ1-4, reads DAGVTQSPTHLIKTRGQQVTLRCSPKSGHDTVSWYQQALGQGPQFIFQYYEEEERQRGNFPDRFSGHQFPNYSSELNVNALLLGDSALYLCASSFPADAEKLFFGSGTQLSVL.

This CDR3 reads CASSNRQIEAFF. CDR3 DNA sequence: TGTGCCAGTAGTAATCGGCAGATTGAAGCTTTCTTT. The V and J genes are TRBV19 and TRBJ1-1; D call uncertain. Trimming took 4 bases from V and 7 from J, leaving 10 bases between them. Germline V gene lookup returns CDR1 LNHDA and CDR2 SQIVND (reference sequence). This CDR3 is built from 12 residues.

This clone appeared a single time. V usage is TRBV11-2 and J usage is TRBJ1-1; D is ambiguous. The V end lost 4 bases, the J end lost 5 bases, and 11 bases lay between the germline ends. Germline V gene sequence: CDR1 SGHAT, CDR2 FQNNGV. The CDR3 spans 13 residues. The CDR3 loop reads CASSWTLQTEAFF. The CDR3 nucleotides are TGTGCCAGCAGCTGGACCTTGCAAACTGAAGCTTTCTTT.

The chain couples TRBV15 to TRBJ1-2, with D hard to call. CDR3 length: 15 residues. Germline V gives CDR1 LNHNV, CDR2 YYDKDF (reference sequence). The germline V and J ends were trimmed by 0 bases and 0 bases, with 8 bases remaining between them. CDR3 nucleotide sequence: TGTGCCACCAGCAGAGATACAAGTCCTAACTATGGCTACACCTTC. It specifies CATSRDTSPNYGYTF.

The CDR3 DNA follows: TGTGCCAGCCAGCGGGATGCGACAGATACGCAGTATTTT. This encodes CASQRDATDTQYF. The chain has TRBV6-5 and TRBJ2-3; the match to TRBD2 covers 7 bases. Germline CDR1 MNHEY, CDR2 SVGAGI. J lost 3 bases, V lost 8 bases, and 5 bases had no gene match. This CDR3 comprises 13 residues.

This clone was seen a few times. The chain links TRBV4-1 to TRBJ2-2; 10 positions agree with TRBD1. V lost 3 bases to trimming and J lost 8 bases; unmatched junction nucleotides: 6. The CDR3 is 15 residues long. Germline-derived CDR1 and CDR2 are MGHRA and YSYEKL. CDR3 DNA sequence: TGCGCCAGCAGCCATCCGGGACAGGGGCTGGGGGAGCTGTTTTTT. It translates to CASSHPGQGLGELFF.

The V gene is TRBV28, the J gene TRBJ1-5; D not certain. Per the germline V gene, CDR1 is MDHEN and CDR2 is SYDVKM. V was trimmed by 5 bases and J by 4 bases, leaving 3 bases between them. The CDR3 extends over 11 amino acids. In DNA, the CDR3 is TGTGCCAGCAGTGGTAATCAGCCCCAGCATTTT. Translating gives CASSGNQPQHF.